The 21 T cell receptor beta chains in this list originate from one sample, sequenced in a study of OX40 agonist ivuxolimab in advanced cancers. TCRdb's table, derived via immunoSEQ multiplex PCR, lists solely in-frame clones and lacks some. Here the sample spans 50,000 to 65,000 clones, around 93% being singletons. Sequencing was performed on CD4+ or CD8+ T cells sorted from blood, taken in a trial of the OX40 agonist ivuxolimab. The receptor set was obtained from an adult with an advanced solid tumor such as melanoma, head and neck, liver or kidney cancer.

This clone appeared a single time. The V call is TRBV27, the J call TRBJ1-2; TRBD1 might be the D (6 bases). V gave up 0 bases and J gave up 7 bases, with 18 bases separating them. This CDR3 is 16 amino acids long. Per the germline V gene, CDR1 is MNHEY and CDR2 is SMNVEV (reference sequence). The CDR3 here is CASSLSMGGPLFGYTF. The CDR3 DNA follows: TGTGCCAGCAGTTTATCTATGGGGGGGCCGCTATTTGGCTACACCTTC.

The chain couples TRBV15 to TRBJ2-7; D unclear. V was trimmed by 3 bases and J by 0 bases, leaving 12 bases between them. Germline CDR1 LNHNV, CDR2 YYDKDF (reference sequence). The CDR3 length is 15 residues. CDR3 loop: CATSREGRSSYEQYF. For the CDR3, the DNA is TGTGCCACCAGCAGGGAAGGCCGGAGCTCCTACGAGCAGTACTTC.

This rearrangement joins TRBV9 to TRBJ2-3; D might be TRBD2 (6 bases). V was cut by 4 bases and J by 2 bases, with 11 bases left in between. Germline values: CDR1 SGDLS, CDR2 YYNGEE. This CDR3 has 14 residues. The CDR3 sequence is CASSPRDFTDTQYF. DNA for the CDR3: TGTGCCAGCAGCCCCCGGGACTTCACAGATACGCAGTATTTT.

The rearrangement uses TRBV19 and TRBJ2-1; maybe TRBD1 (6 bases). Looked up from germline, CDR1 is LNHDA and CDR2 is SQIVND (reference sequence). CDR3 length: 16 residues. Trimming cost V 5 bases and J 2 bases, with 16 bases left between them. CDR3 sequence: CASSQDPGDTYNEQFF. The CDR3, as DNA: TGTGCCAGTAGTCAAGATCCCGGGGACACCTACAATGAGCAGTTCTTC.

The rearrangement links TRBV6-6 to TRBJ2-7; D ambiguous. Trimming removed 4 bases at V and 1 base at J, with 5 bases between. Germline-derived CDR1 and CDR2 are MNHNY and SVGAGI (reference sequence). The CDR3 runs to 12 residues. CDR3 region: CASSLMSYEQYF. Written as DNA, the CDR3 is TGTGCCAGCAGTTTGATGTCCTACGAGCAGTACTTC.

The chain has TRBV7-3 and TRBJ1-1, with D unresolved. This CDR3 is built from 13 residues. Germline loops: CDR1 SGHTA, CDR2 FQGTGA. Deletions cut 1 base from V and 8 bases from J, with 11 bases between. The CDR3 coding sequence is TGTGCCAGCAGCTTAAAGTCCGGGGAAGAAGCTTTCTTT. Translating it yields CASSLKSGEEAFF.

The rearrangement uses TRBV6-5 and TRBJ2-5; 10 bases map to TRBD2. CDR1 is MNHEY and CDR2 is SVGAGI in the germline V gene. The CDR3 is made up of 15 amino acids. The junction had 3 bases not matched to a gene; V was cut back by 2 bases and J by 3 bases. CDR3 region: CASSYRTSGEETQYF. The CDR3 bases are TGTGCCAGCAGTTACCGGACTAGCGGCGAAGAGACCCAGTACTTC.

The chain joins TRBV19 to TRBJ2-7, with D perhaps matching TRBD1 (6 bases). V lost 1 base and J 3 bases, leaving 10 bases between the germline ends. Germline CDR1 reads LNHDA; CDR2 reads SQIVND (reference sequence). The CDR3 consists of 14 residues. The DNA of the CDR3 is TGTGCCAGTAGTATAGGGACAGCTGGCTACGAGCAGTACTTC. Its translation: CASSIGTAGYEQYF.

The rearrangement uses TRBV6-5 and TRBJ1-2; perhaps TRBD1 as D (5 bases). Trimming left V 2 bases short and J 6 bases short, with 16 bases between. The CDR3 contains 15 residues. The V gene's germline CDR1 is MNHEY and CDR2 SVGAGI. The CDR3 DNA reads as TGTGCCAGCAGTTACCCCGAGGGTGGGGGTGATGGCTACACCTTC. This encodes CASSYPEGGGDGYTF.

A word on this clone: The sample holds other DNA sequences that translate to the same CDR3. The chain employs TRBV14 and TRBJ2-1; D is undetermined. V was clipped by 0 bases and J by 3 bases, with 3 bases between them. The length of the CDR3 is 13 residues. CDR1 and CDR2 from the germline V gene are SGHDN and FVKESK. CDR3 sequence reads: CASSQDLYNEQFF. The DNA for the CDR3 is TGTGCCAGCAGCCAAGACCTCTACAATGAGCAGTTCTTC.

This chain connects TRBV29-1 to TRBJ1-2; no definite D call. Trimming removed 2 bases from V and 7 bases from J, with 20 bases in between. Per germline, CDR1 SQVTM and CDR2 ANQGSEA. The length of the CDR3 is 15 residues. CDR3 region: CSVETFDETFGGYTF. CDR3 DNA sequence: TGCAGCGTTGAAACCTTCGACGAGACCTTCGGTGGCTACACCTTC.

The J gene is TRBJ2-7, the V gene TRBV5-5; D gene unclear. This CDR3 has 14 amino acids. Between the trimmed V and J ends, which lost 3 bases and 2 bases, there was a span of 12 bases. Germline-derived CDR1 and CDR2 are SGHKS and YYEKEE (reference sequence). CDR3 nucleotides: TGTGCCAGCAGCTCGGAGAGGCTTCCCTACGAGCAGTACTTC. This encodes CASSSERLPYEQYF.

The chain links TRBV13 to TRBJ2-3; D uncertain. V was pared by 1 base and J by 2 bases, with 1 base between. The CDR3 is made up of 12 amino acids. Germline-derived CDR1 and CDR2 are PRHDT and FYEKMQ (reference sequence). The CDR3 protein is CASSLATDTQYF. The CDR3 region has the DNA TGTGCCAGCAGCTTAGCCACAGATACGCAGTATTTT.

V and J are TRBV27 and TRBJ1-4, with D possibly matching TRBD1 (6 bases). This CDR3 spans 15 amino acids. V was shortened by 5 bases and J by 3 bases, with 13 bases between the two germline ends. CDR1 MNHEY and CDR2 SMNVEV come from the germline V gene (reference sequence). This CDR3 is CASSPQGWPNEKLFF. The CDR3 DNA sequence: TGTGCCAGCAGTCCGCAGGGGTGGCCTAATGAAAAACTGTTTTTT.

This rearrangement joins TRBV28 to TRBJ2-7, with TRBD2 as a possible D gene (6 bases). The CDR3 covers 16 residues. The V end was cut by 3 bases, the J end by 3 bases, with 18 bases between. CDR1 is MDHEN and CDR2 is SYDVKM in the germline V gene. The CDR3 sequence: CASSFIVGRGNYEQYF. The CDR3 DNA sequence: TGTGCCAGCAGTTTTATCGTGGGACGGGGGAACTACGAGCAGTACTTC. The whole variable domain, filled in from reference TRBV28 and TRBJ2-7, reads DVKVTQSSRYLVKRTGEKVFLECVQDMDHENMFWYRQDPGLGLRLIYFSYDVKMKEKGDIPEGYSVSREKKERFSLILESASTNQTSMYLCASSFIVGRGNYEQYFGPGTRLTVT.

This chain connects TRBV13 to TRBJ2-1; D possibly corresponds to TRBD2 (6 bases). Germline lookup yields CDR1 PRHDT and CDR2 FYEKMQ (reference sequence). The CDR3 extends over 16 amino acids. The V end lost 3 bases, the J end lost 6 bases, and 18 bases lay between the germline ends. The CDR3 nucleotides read TGTGCCAGCAGCTTCAACGGGGGTAGCCCGGGCAATGAGCAGTTCTTC. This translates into CASSFNGGSPGNEQFF.

The CDR3 DNA follows: TGCAGCTTCCAAGCCGGCGTCAGGACCGGGGAGCTGTTTTTT. It yields the protein CSFQAGVRTGELFF. The chain links TRBV29-1 to TRBJ2-2; D gene unclear. The CDR3 covers 14 residues. Looked up from germline, CDR1 is SQVTM and CDR2 is ANQGSEA. V gave up 8 bases and J gave up 5 bases, with 18 bases separating them.

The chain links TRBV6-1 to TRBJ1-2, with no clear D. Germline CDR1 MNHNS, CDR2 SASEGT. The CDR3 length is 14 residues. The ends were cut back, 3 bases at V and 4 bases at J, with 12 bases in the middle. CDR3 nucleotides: TGTGCCAGCAGTGAGCCAGACGGCGTCTATGGCTACACCTTC. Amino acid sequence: CASSEPDGVYGYTF.

The DNA for the CDR3 is TGTGCCAGCAGTTTATTTCCCATCCCCAATCCTTTCTATGGCTACACCTTC. Protein: CASSLFPIPNPFYGYTF. V usage is TRBV27 and J usage is TRBJ1-2; no definite D call. This CDR3 has 17 amino acids. Trimming stripped 1 base from V and 4 bases from J, with 19 bases between. Per the germline V gene, CDR1 is MNHEY and CDR2 is SMNVEV (reference sequence).

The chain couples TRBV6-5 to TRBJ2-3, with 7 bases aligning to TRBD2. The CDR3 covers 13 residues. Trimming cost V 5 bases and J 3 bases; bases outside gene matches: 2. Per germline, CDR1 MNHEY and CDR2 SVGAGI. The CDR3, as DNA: TGTGCCAGCAGTCGCGGGGGTACAGATACGCAGTATTTT. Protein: CASSRGGTDTQYF.

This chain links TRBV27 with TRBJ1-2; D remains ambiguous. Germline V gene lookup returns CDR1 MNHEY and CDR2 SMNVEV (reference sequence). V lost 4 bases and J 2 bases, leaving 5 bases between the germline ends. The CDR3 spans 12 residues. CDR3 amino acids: CASSSRNYGYTF. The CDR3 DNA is TGTGCCAGCAGTTCCCGGAACTATGGCTACACCTTC.